This T cell receptor beta chain is drawn from a study of control samples from healthy donors and cancer patients. CDR1 is SGHDT, CDR2 YYEEEE, per germline. The CDR3 runs 17 residues. Losses at the gene ends were 2 bases for V and 6 bases for J; bases not matched to a gene: 6. Sequenced by immunoSEQ multiplex PCR; TCRdb stores in-frame clones only, minus some. Counted here are about 150,000 clones, over 85% occurring once; the ten biggest clones make up under 7%. This sequence joins TRBV5-6 and TRBJ2-2; 14 nucleotides agree with TRBD2. Sequencing input: blood. The source is a young man in good health. In DNA, the CDR3 is TGTGCCAGCAGCTTAGGACTAGCGGGGGGCTTGGCCGGGGAGCTGTTTTTT. Translation: CASSLGLAGGLAGELFF.